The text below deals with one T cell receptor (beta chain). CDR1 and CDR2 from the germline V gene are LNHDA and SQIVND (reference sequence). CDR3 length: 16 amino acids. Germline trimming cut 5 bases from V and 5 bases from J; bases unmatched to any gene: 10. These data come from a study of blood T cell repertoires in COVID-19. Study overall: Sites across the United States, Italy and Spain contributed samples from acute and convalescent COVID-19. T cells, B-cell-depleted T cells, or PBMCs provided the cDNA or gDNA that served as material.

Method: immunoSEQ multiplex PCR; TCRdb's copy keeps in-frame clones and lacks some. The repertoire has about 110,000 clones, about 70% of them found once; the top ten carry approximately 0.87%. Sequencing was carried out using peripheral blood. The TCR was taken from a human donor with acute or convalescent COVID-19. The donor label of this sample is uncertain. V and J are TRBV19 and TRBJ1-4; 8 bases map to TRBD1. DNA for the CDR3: TGTGCCAGTAGTTCGCGGACAGGGTTTAGAAATGAAAAACTGTTTTTT. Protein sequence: CASSSRTGFRNEKLFF.